Shown below are 21 T cell receptor beta chains from a single sample sequenced in a study of CD8+ T cells in alopecia areata. A sort of pooled cutaneous lymph node cells used CD4, CD8alpha, NKG2D, NKG2ACE and other stains. Extracted from the samples, RNA was reverse transcribed into cDNA to serve as the sequencing template. The table came from immunoSEQ multiplex PCR; TCRdb's copy has only in-frame clones and leaves some out. The sample presents 250,000 or so clones, none singletons. The source material was CD4+ T cells sorted from a lymph node. The receptor set was obtained from a C3H/HeJ mouse with alopecia areata. This line is of MHC haplotype H2-k.

Comments on this clone: Mouse germline and gene names are used. Read sequence stops 4 residues before the CDR3 end, and the germline J gene provides the missing end. This rearrangement joins TRBV13-1 to TRBJ2-1; 9 bases agree with TRBD1. The CDR3 runs 15 residues. The germline V gene has CDR1 NSHNY and CDR2 SYGAGN. Partial CDR3 DNA: TGTGCCAGCAGTGGAGGACAGGGGAGATGGGCT. It is translated as CASSGGQGRWA. In full, the CDR3 reads CASSGGQGRWAEQFF.

With regard to this clone: The gene symbols are mouse symbols. The CDR3 is cut off 4 residues early in the read; its end comes from the germline J gene. This chain connects TRBV13-3 to TRBJ2-7; TRBD2 matches at 9 bases. CDR1 NNHDY and CDR2 SYVADS come from the germline V gene. This CDR3 contains 15 residues. The V segment lost 0 bases and the J segment 0 bases; nucleotides outside the gene matches: 1. The CDR3 reads CASSDAGGVSYEQYF. The sequenced part of the CDR3 DNA is TGTGCCAGCAGTGATGCTGGGGGGGTCTCCTAT.

The sample holds a few counts of this clone. The gene symbols are mouse symbols. The sequenced fragment ends 4 residues before the CDR3 boundary, so the rest is inferred from the germline J gene. This specimen includes other DNA sequences encoding the same CDR3. The chain links TRBV19 to TRBJ2-2; D perhaps matches TRBD1 (5 bases). Germline V gene sequence: CDR1 FNHDT, CDR2 SITEND (reference sequence). Trimming removed 4 bases from V and 4 bases from J, with 8 bases in between. The CDR3 sequence is 13 residues long. CDR3 DNA, as far as it was read: TGTGCCAGCAGTCGCCAGGGCACCGGG. Translated: CASSRQGTG. In full, the CDR3 is CASSRQGTGQLYF. The full variable domain, with the rest looked up from reference TRBV19 and TRBJ2-2, is GGIITQTPKFLIGQEGQKLTLKCQQNFNHDTMYWYRQDSGKGLRLIYYSITENDLQKGDLSEGYDASREKKSSFSLTVTSAQKNEMAVFLCASSRQGTGQLYFGEGSKLTVL.

This clone was seen repeatedly, ten times or more. The gene names here belong to mouse. The read terminates 4 residues before the CDR3 end, so the remaining end is supplied by the germline J gene. The same CDR3 also results from other DNA sequences found in this sample. J is TRBJ1-2 and V is TRBV13-1; D unresolved. Deletions cut 2 bases from V and 0 bases from J, with 5 bases between. The CDR3 extends over 13 amino acids. Germline CDR1 is NSHNY and CDR2 is SYGAGN. This chain's CDR3 is CASSDTANSDYTF. The sequenced CDR3 bases are TGTGCCAGCAGTGACACAGCAAACTCC.

A word on this clone: Gene names follow the mouse nomenclature. The CDR3 is cut off 4 residues early in the read; its end comes from the germline J gene. Within the sample, other DNA sequences also encode this same CDR3. V is TRBV5 and J is TRBJ2-1; a weak D match, TRBD1 (6 bases). V was trimmed by 0 bases and J by 1 base, leaving 7 bases between them. The germline V gene encodes CDR1 LGHNA and CDR2 YNLKQL (reference sequence). CDR3 length: 15 amino acids. The CDR3 region is CASSQERGNYAEQFF. The CDR3 bases that were read are TGTGCCAGCAGCCAAGAAAGGGGGAACTATGCT.

Concerning this clone itself: The genes are named according to mouse. The read ends 4 residues early relative to the CDR3; the germline J gene fills the gap. J is TRBJ1-1 and V is TRBV19; 7 bases align to TRBD1. With V trimmed by 2 bases and J by 0 bases, 7 bases remained unmatched. This CDR3 contains 16 residues. CDR1 is FNHDT and CDR2 is SITEND in the germline V gene (reference sequence). The CDR3 DNA, read in part, is TGTGCCAGCAGTATCAGACCAGGGGGAGCAAACACA. The encoded protein is CASSIRPGGANT. The entire CDR3 is CASSIRPGGANTEVFF.

This clone has only a few counts. Mouse names are used for the genes. The read ends 4 residues before the CDR3 terminus; that terminus is restored from the germline J gene. The rearrangement joins TRBV1 to TRBJ2-7, with D uncertain. Germline V CDR1 and CDR2: NSQYPW, LRSPGD (reference sequence). The germline V and J ends were trimmed by 3 bases and 0 bases, with 9 bases remaining between them. The CDR3 is 14 amino acids. This CDR3 is CTCSAGRSSYEQYF. CDR3 DNA, as far as it was read: TGCACCTGCAGTGCTGGCAGGAGCTCCTAT.

This clone has only a few counts. Mouse germline and gene names are used. The sequence runs out 4 residues before the end of the CDR3; the remainder is reconstructed from the germline J gene. Other DNA sequences in the sample encode the same CDR3. The V gene is TRBV17, the J gene TRBJ2-7; a weak D match, TRBD2 (7 bases). V gave up 0 bases and J gave up 3 bases, with 9 bases separating them. CDR1 MNHDT and CDR2 YYDKIL come from the germline V gene. The CDR3 is 14 residues long. The CDR3 protein is CASSRDRGGYEQYF. The sequenced part of the CDR3 DNA is TGTGCTAGCAGTAGAGATAGGGGGGGCTAT.

This clone was detected only a few times. Gene labels here are mouse ones. The sequenced CDR3 bases are TGTGCCAGCAGTAGGACTGGGGAGGACCAAGAC. It codes for CASSRTGEDQD. The complete CDR3 reads CASSRTGEDQDTQYF. The gene calls are TRBV19 and TRBJ2-5, with 9 bases identical to TRBD2. The read terminates 4 residues ahead of where the CDR3 ends, so the germline J gene completes it. Germline CDR1 is FNHDT and CDR2 is SITEND (reference sequence). V was clipped by 3 bases and J by 1 base; unmatched bases: 3. The CDR3 runs to 15 residues.

This clone was picked up a small number of times. The gene names here belong to mouse. The read finishes 4 residues shy of the CDR3 end, and the germline J gene is used to complete it. The gene calls are TRBV5 and TRBJ2-3; 7 bases map to TRBD2. V trimming: 4 bases; J trimming: 0 bases; junction bases outside the gene matches: 4. Germline-derived CDR1 and CDR2 are LGHNA and YNLKQL (reference sequence). The CDR3 runs 15 residues. The sequenced part of the CDR3 DNA is TGTGCCAGCAGCCCAGGACTGGTTAGTGCAGAA. Translating it yields CASSPGLVSAE. The complete CDR3 sequence is CASSPGLVSAETLYF.

In its sample, this clone was seen many times. Each gene name is a mouse one. The CDR3 goes on 4 residues after the read ends, and that part is filled in from the germline J gene. The sample holds other DNA sequences that translate to the same CDR3. The chain is built from TRBV17 and TRBJ2-2, with D possibly being TRBD1 (6 bases). This CDR3 is built from 15 residues. V gave up 6 bases and J gave up 0 bases, with 11 bases separating them. CDR1 and CDR2 (germline): MNHDT, YYDKIL. The part of the CDR3 DNA that was read is TGTGCTAGCAGAAGGGACACCGCAAACACCGGG. Its translation is CASRRDTANTG. The complete CDR3 sequence is CASRRDTANTGQLYF.

This clone was seen only a few times. The gene names here belong to mouse. The CDR3 is CASSPTGGTQDTQYF. The sequenced CDR3 bases are TGTGCCAGCAGTCCGACTGGGGGGACACAAGAC. The V and J genes are TRBV14 and TRBJ2-5; 10 nucleotides match TRBD2. The read terminates 4 residues ahead of where the CDR3 ends, so the germline J gene completes it. V lost 4 bases to trimming and J lost 3 bases; unmatched junction nucleotides: 5. The CDR3 is made up of 15 amino acids. Germline CDR1 reads SGHDT; CDR2 reads FRDEAV.

This clone was counted a few times. Gene names and germline match the mouse. Read sequence stops 4 residues before the CDR3 end, and the germline J gene provides the missing end. This sequence joins TRBV5 and TRBJ2-5; D might be TRBD2 (6 bases). The germline V gene encodes CDR1 LGHNA and CDR2 YNLKQL (reference sequence). This CDR3 has 13 amino acids. The covered CDR3 bases are TGTGCCAGCAGCCAACAACTGGGAGAC. It is translated as CASSQQLGD. In full, the CDR3 reads CASSQQLGDTQYF.

This clone was counted a few times. Here the gene names and germline are mouse. The read ends 4 residues early relative to the CDR3; the germline J gene fills the gap. This chain links TRBV13-1 with TRBJ2-2; D perhaps matches TRBD2 (6 bases). The length of the CDR3 is 16 residues. With 5 bases removed from V and 1 base from J, the gap between germline ends came to 15 bases. Looked up from germline, CDR1 is NSHNY and CDR2 is SYGAGN. CDR3 amino acids: CASSPRLARNTGQLYF. The CDR3 bases that were read are TGTGCCAGCAGCCCCCGACTGGCCCGAAACACCGGG.

Comment on this clone: Each gene name is a mouse one. The read ends 4 residues early relative to the CDR3; the germline J gene fills the gap. J is TRBJ2-7 and V is TRBV13-3; the match to TRBD2 covers 12 bases. CDR1 is NNHDY and CDR2 is SYVADS in the germline V gene. The CDR3 is made up of 14 amino acids. CDR3 bases read: TGTGCCAGCAGGAAGGGACTGGGGGGTTAT. Its translation is CASRKGLGGY. Given in full, the CDR3 is CASRKGLGGYEQYF.

This clone appeared a few times. These gene names are mouse names. The missing CDR3 end, 3 residues past where the read stops, is filled in from the germline J gene. The same CDR3 is also encoded by other DNA sequences in this sample. The rearrangement links TRBV31 to TRBJ1-6; weak D call: TRBD1 (5 bases). TRBJ1-6 is assigned to the ORF class and has an uncertain function. The CDR3 consists of 13 residues. Trimming shortened V by 0 bases and J by 7 bases, and 7 bases separated the two germline ends. Germline-derived CDR1 and CDR2 are GKSSPN and SITVG. The CDR3 here is CAWSLDRNSPLYF. Partial CDR3 DNA: TGTGCCTGGAGTCTCGACAGAAATTCGCCC.

This clone was seen a handful of times. All gene names here are mouse names. The sequence runs out 4 residues before the end of the CDR3; the remainder is reconstructed from the germline J gene. This chain joins TRBV17 and TRBJ1-2, with TRBD1 identical over 10 bases. Trimming removed 3 bases from V and 4 bases from J; junction bases left unmatched: 5. Per the germline V gene, CDR1 is MNHDT and CDR2 is YYDKIL. The CDR3 consists of 15 residues. The CDR3 loop reads CASSSGTGVGSDYTF. CDR3 DNA, as far as it was read: TGTGCTAGCAGTAGCGGGACAGGGGTAGGCTCC. The whole variable domain, filled in from reference TRBV17 and TRBJ1-2, reads DTTVKQNPRYKLARVGKPVNLICSQTMNHDTMYWYQKKPNQAPKLLLFYYDKILNREADTFEKFQSSRPNNSFCSLYIGSAGLEYSAMYLCASSSGTGVGSDYTFGSGTRLLVI.

This clone turned up a few times. Mouse gene names apply. The CDR3 end lies 4 residues beyond the end of the read and is filled in from the germline J gene. The sample contains more than one DNA sequence encoding this CDR3. The V call is TRBV19, the J call TRBJ1-1, with D possibly matching TRBD1 (5 bases). The CDR3 extends over 14 amino acids. V lost 0 bases, J lost 0 bases, and 6 bases lay in between. CDR1 and CDR2 (germline): FNHDT, SITEND (reference sequence). CDR3 region: CASSIGQPNTEVFF. The DNA read from the CDR3 is TGTGCCAGCAGTATAGGACAGCCAAACACA.

In its sample, this clone was seen a few times. Germline and genes here are mouse. From the germline J gene comes the end of the CDR3, since the read stops 4 residues before it. The genes are TRBV17 and TRBJ1-1; TRBD1 agrees at 8 bases. Germline trimming cut 5 bases from V and 3 bases from J; bases unmatched to any gene: 5. CDR1 and CDR2 from the germline V gene are MNHDT and YYDKIL. This CDR3 contains 14 residues. The sequenced part of the CDR3 DNA is TGTGCTAGCAGTTCCCAGGGGGCCGACACA. Amino acids: CASSSQGADT. The CDR3 as a whole reads CASSSQGADTEVFF.

In regard to this clone: Mouse germline and gene names are used. The read ends 4 residues shy of where the CDR3 ends; the end is completed using the germline J gene. The chain carries TRBV1 and TRBJ2-4; 12 bases align to TRBD1. From germline, CDR1 is NSQYPW and CDR2 LRSPGD (reference sequence). The CDR3 loop spans 16 amino acids. Partial CDR3 DNA: TGCACCTGCAGTGCCACGGGACAGGGGGCCGGAAAC. Protein: CTCSATGQGAGN. The whole CDR3 protein is CTCSATGQGAGNTLYF. The full variable domain, in which reference TRBV1 and TRBJ2-4 provide the parts outside the CDR3, is VTLLEQNPRWRLVPRGQAVNLRCILKNSQYPWMSWYQQDLQKQLQWLFTLRSPGDKEVKSLPGADYLATRVTDTELRLQVANMSQGRTLYCTCSATGQGAGNTLYFGAGTRLSVL.

In regard to this clone: Gene names are mouse gene names. Read data end 4 residues before the CDR3 end; the end is taken from the germline J gene. The gene calls are TRBV5 and TRBJ2-1; 7 bases line up with TRBD1. The CDR3 spans 14 residues. From germline, CDR1 is LGHNA and CDR2 YNLKQL (reference sequence). V lost 3 bases, J lost 3 bases, and 2 bases stayed unmatched. The CDR3 loop reads CASSHGDSYAEQFF. The sequenced part of the CDR3 DNA is TGTGCCAGCAGCCACGGGGACAGCTATGCT.